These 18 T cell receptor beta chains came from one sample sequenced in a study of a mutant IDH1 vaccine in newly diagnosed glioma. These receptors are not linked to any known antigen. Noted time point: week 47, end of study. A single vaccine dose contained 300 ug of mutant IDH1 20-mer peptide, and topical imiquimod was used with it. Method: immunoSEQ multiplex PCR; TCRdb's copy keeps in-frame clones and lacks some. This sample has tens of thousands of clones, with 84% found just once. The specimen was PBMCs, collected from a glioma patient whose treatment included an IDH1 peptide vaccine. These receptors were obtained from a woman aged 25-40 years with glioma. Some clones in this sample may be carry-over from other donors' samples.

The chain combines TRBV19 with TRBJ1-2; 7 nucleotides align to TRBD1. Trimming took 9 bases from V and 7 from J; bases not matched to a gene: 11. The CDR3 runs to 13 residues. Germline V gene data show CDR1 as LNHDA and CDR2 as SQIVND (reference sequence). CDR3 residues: CASSATNRGGYTF. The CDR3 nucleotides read TGTGCCAGCTCCGCTACCAACAGGGGTGGCTACACCTTC.

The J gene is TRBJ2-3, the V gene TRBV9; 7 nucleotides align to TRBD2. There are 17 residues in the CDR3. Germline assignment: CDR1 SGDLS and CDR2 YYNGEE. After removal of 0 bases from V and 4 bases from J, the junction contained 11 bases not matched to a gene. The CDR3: CASSVVPAGVSPDTQYF. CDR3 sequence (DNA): TGTGCCAGCAGCGTAGTCCCGGCGGGAGTGAGCCCAGATACGCAGTATTTT.

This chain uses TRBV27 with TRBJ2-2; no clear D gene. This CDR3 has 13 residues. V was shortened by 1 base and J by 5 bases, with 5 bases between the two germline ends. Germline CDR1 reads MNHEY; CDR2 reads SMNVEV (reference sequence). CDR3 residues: CASSLFGTGELFF. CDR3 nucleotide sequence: TGTGCCAGCAGTTTATTCGGGACCGGGGAGCTGTTTTTT.

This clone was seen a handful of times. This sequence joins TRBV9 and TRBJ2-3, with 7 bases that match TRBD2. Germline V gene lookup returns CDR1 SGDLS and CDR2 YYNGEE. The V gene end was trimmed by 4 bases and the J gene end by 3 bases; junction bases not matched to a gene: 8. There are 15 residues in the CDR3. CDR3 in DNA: TGTGCCAGCAGCAGGGACGGGAGGAATACAGATACGCAGTATTTT. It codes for CASSRDGRNTDTQYF.

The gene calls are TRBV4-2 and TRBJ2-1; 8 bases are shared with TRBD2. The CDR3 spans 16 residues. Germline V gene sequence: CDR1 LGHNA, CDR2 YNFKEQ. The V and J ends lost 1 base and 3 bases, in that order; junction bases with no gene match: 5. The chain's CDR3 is CASSQGLAGLYNEQFF. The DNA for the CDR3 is TGTGCCAGCAGCCAAGGTTTAGCGGGGCTCTACAATGAGCAGTTCTTC.

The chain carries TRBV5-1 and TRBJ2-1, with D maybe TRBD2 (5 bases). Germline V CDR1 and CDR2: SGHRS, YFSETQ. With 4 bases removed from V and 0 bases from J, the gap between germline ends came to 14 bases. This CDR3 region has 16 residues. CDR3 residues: CASSPVGGSSYNEQFF. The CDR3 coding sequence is TGCGCCAGCAGCCCCGTGGGTGGGAGCTCCTACAATGAGCAGTTCTTC.

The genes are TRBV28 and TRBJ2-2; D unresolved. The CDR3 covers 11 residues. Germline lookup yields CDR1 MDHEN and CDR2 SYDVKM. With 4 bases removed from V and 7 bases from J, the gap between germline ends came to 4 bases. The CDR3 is CASSSDGELFF. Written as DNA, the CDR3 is TGTGCCAGCAGTTCGGACGGGGAGCTGTTTTTT.

For the CDR3, the DNA is TGTGCCAGCAGCTTAGGGGGCTATGGCTACACCTTC. As protein: CASSLGGYGYTF. The chain couples TRBV5-6 to TRBJ1-2, with a possible D match to TRBD1 (6 bases). There are 12 residues in the CDR3. Trimming cost V 2 bases and J 4 bases, with 6 bases left between them. The germline V gene has CDR1 SGHDT and CDR2 YYEEEE.

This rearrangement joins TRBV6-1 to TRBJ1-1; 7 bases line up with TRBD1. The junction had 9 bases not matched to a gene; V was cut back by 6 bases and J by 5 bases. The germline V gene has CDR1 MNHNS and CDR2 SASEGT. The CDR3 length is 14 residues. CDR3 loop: CASSYQGVGTEAFF. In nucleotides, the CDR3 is TGTGCCAGCAGCTATCAGGGGGTAGGGACTGAAGCTTTCTTT.

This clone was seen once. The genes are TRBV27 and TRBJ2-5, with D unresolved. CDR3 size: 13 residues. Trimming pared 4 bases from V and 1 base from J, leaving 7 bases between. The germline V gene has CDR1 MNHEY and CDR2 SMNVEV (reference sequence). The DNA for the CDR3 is TGTGCCAGCAGTTCCACACTCCAAGAGACCCAGTACTTC. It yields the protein CASSSTLQETQYF.

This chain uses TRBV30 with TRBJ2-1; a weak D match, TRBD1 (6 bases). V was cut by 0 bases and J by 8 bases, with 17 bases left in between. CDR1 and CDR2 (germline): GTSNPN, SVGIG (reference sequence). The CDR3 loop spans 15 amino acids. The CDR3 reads CAWSVLDSAWYEQFF. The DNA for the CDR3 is TGTGCCTGGAGTGTACTGGACAGTGCCTGGTATGAGCAGTTCTTC.

In DNA, the CDR3 is TGTGCCAGTAGTATCACCCCCCCACGGACAGGACGAGGCACTGAAGCTTTCTTT. Translated, it gives CASSITPPRTGRGTEAFF. The chain links TRBV19 to TRBJ1-1; 7 bases fit TRBD1. Germline V CDR1 and CDR2: LNHDA, SQIVND (reference sequence). The CDR3 sequence is 18 residues long. The ends lost 3 bases at V and 4 bases at J; junction bases unmatched: 17.

CDR3 amino acids: CASSPTGGFYNEQFF. In DNA, the CDR3 is TGTGCCAGCAGCCCGACAGGGGGCTTCTACAATGAGCAGTTCTTC. The chain carries TRBV6-5 and TRBJ2-1; the match to TRBD1 covers 10 bases. The CDR3 is 15 amino acids. Looked up from germline, CDR1 is MNHEY and CDR2 is SVGAGI. J was trimmed by 3 bases and V by 6 bases; bases with no gene match: 5.

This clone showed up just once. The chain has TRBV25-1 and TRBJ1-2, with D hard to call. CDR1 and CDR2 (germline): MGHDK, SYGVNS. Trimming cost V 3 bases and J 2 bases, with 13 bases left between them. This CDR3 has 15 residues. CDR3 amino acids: CASSDPTGSNYGYTF. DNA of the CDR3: TGTGCCAGCAGTGACCCGACGGGGTCGAACTATGGCTACACCTTC.

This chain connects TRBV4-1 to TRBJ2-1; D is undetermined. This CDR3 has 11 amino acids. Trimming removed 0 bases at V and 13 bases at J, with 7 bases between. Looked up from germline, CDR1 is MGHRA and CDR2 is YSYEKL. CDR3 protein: CASSQDKSQFF. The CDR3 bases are TGCGCCAGCAGCCAAGATAAATCCCAGTTCTTC.

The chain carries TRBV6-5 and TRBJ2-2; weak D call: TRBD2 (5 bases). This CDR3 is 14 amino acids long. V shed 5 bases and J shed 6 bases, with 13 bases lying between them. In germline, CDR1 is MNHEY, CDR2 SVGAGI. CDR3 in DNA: TGTGCCAGCAGTCCTGGACTGGGAGCCGGGGAGCTGTTTTTT. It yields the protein CASSPGLGAGELFF.

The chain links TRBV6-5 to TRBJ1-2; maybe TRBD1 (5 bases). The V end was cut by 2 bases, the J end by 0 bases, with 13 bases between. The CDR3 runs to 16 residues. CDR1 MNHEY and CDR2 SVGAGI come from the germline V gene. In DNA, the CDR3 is TGTGCCAGCAGTTACCCGGCCGGGGACTCTAACTATGGCTACACCTTC. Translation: CASSYPAGDSNYGYTF.

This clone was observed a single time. The CDR3: CASRLGFANYGYTF. The CDR3 coding sequence is TGTGCCAGCAGGTTAGGGTTTGCTAACTATGGCTACACCTTC. The chain recombines TRBV5-6 with TRBJ1-2; D gene unclear. From germline, CDR1 is SGHDT and CDR2 YYEEEE. This CDR3 is built from 14 residues. Trimming removed 5 bases at V and 0 bases at J, with 11 bases between.